Sequencing of this T cell receptor beta chain was carried out in a study of T cells in Graves' hyperthyroidism and ophthalmopathy. After removal of 2 bases from V and 4 bases from J, the junction contained 7 bases not matched to a gene. CDR1 is SGHKS, CDR2 YYEKEE, per germline (reference sequence). This CDR3 spans 16 amino acids. TCR beta CDR3 regions were amplified from RNA transcripts. HTBI primers drove first-round RT-PCR of the TCR CDR3. TCRdb re-called the multiplex PCR reads with MiXCR, one entry per CDR3 protein. The sample holds about 640,000 distinct CDR3 sequences, less than 25% seen once. The specimen sequenced was blood. The clonotype was recovered from a man aged 25 to 45 with Graves' ophthalmopathy. The V gene is TRBV5-5, the J gene TRBJ1-4; 8 bases match TRBD1. The CDR3 DNA is TGTGCCAGCAGCTTCTCGACAGGGGACGGTAATGAAAAACTGTTTTTT. It yields the protein CASSFSTGDGNEKLFF.